This TCR beta chain was captured by sequencing in a study of T cell responses to AZD1222 COVID-19 vaccine (dated by TCRdb to the early 2020s). Study-wide context: Because spike-specific TCR depth and breadth did not differ between the two schedules, AZD1222 recipients who got a second dose at roughly 4 weeks were pooled with those who got a second dose at roughly 12 weeks. TCR sequencing covered roughly 230 trial participants: about 210 given two doses of AZD1222 and about 26 given two doses of MenACWY control vaccine. Trial participants were enrolled into age subgroups of 18-55, 56-69 and 70-plus years, which contained approximately 150, 28 and 58 TCR-sequenced participants, respectively.

According to the study, the label for this sample's time point signals: baseline before first vaccination. The vaccinee samples were drawn from two UK trials, COV001 and COV002, one of which was a single-blind randomized controlled phase 2/3 trial testing AZD1222 (ChAdOx1 nCoV-19) in healthy adults. For TCRbeta chain sequencing, PBMC samples from trial participants were taken at day 0 and at day 28 after the second dose. Worth noting for this clone: The specificity of this receptor is unknown. No base-level quality is on record; no much larger clone is a single base apart.

V is shortened by 2 bases, J by 2 bases, and the region joining them spans 10 bases. The CDR3 measures 14 amino acids from cysteine to phenylalanine. The kept DNA is CDR3 alone, 42 bases in frame from the first base. CDR1 and CDR2, per the germline V gene, are MDHEN and SYDVKM. The CDR3 regions of human TCRbeta chains were subjected to immunosequencing. The authors' analysis ran thus. TCRs in the repertoires were compared against a reference library of SARS-CoV-2-specific TCRs that had been generated with the MIRA antigen-specificity platform. Breadth meant the fraction of unique TCRs that were SARS-CoV-2-associated, whereas depth meant the fraction of total T cells that were SARS-CoV-2-associated. Each spike-specific TCR was assigned to its reactive spike region and to a CD4 or CD8 class using the MIRA data. Log10-transformed breadth and depth values were compared by one-way ANOVA with Sidak's multiple comparisons tests. The source is immuneACCESS, and TCRdb retained only in-frame sequences with V and J called. Part of the clones is not carried over; for the studies checked, unresolved V genes explain less than half of this, and the remainder is unexplained. The V and J calls and clone size were taken over from that table, and D and trimming were inferred from the DNA. In all, the sample holds approximately 170,000 clones, and approximately 90% of those were seen once. The ten largest account for about 4.4% of the sample.

General findings and caveats noted by the study authors: Epitopes outside the regions mutated in the B.1.351 and B.1.1.7 variants were reportedly recognized by nearly half of the unique spike-specific TCRs. After two AZD1222 doses, both the breadth and the depth of spike-specific TCRs were significantly higher than at day 0 and than in MenACWY recipients. Conclusions about previously exposed vaccinees are limited, since just 5 or 6 AZD1222 recipients were seropositive for SARS-CoV-2 at baseline. Most participants were white British and females outnumbered males, and the authors suggested that clonal diversity may have been underestimated. Because no day 14 peak-response samples were available, repertoires were characterized only after the peak T cell response. The whole spike protein was spanned by vaccine-associated CD4 TCRs, and dominant responses were seen in regions 160-218 and 743-854. The 56-69-year group was small, and its depth increase did not reach significance, likely because of low power.

The sample here was peripheral blood, taken on day 0 of AZD1222 vaccination. The TCR was taken from an adult in good health. The V and J segments used are TRBV28 and TRBJ2-7; a tentative D call is TRBD1 (5 bases match). CDR3 reads: CASSLGRGPYEQYF. In nucleotides, the sequence is TGTGCCAGCAGTTTAGGTAGGGGTCCCTACGAGCAGTACTTC.